The 20 T cell receptor beta chains below come from one sample, sequenced in a study of CXCR3-negative and CXCR3-positive naive CD8 T cells. Whole-study results and caveats: TRB CDR3s of CXCR3-positive naive cells were more hydrophobic than those of CXCR3-negative naive cells.

For these receptors, no antigen is known. The authors prepared UMI-labeled TRB cDNA libraries by 5' RACE. TCRdb reprocessed the 5' RACE reads, keeping one entry per CDR3 protein, no DNA. The sample's table shows 150,000 to 180,000 distinct CDR3 sequences. Source material: naive CXCR3+ CD8+ T cells from blood. Indicated subset: CD45RO-CCR7+CD27+CD95- naive CD8+ T cells expressing CXCR3 (TNR3+). These receptor sequences come from a human donor in good health. Some clones in this sample may be carry-over from other donors' samples.

This chain uses TRBV5-1 with TRBJ2-1; the D call of TRBD2 rests on TCRdb alone, since no DNA is present to check it. The CDR3 runs to 14 residues. CDR1 is SGHRS and CDR2 is YFSETQ in the germline V gene. This CDR3 reads CASSLSGLYNEQFF.

Here the CDR3 reads CASSQGTAGWYGYTF. The chain uses TRBV3-1 and TRBJ1-2. This CDR3 contains 15 residues. Germline V CDR1 and CDR2: LGHDT, YNNKEL (reference sequence).

J is TRBJ1-6 and V is TRBV4-3; the TCRdb call, TRBD1, lacks DNA for checking. Germline loops: CDR1 LGHNA, CDR2 YSLEER. The CDR3 has 15 residues. The CDR3 protein is CASSRGTGSNSPLHF.

The rearrangement links TRBV12-3 or TRBV12-4 to TRBJ2-1; without DNA, the TCRdb call of TRBD2 cannot be checked. The CDR3 contains 15 residues. The CDR3 region is CASSLGTSAYNEQFF.

The chain couples TRBV4-2 to TRBJ1-1. CDR1 and CDR2 (germline): LGHNA, YNFKEQ. The CDR3 covers 13 residues. Here the CDR3 reads CASSQDYIPEAFF.

The V and J genes are TRBV15 and TRBJ1-4; the D call of TRBD1 rests on TCRdb alone, since no DNA is present to check it. Germline V lookup: CDR1 LNHNV, CDR2 YYDKDF (reference sequence). The CDR3 is 14 amino acids. The CDR3 protein is CATSRDKLWTSLFF.

The chain is built from TRBV28 and TRBJ2-1. This CDR3 region has 14 residues. Germline V gene data show CDR1 as MDHEN and CDR2 as SYDVKM. The CDR3 sequence is CASSLHLASDEQFF.

The chain recombines TRBV7-6 with TRBJ2-7. Germline lookup yields CDR1 SGHVS and CDR2 FNYEAQ. The CDR3 has 15 amino acids. CDR3 amino acids: CASSLEIGSSYEQYF. The full variable domain, rest sourced from reference TRBV7-6 and TRBJ2-7, is GAGVSQSPRYKVTKRGQDVALRCDPISGHVSLYWYRQALGQGPEFLTYFNYEAQQDKSGLPNDRFSAERPEGSISTLTIQRTEQRDSAMYRCASSLEIGSSYEQYFGPGTRLTVT.

This CDR3 reads CASSLMGPPGIREQYF. This chain links TRBV7-3 with TRBJ2-7; TCRdb proposes TRBD2, but this gene call is untestable without DNA. Germline-derived CDR1 and CDR2 are SGHTA and FQGTGA. This CDR3 contains 16 residues.

The rearrangement links TRBV12-3 or TRBV12-4 to TRBJ2-1; TCRdb lists TRBD2, though no DNA is available to test this call. This CDR3 contains 14 residues. CDR3 in amino acids: CASSYGWGTTEQFF.

V gene TRBV12-3 or TRBV12-4 combines with J gene TRBJ1-2. CDR3 size: 13 residues. CDR3 region: CASSLDVVGGYTF.

CDR3 residues: CASSLEDSYNEQFF. The chain is built from TRBV12-3 or TRBV12-4 and TRBJ2-1. This CDR3 has 14 amino acids.

This chain links TRBV7-9 with TRBJ2-3; TCRdb calls TRBD2, which cannot be checked without DNA. CDR1 and CDR2 (germline): SEHNR, FQNEAQ (reference sequence). This CDR3 region has 16 residues. CDR3: CASSGPSGRVKDTQYF.

This rearrangement joins TRBV7-2 to TRBJ1-1. The germline gives CDR1 SGHTA, CDR2 FQGNSA. The CDR3 sequence is 14 residues long. CDR3 in amino acids: CASSYAGGIAEAFF.

V usage is TRBV6-5 and J usage is TRBJ1-1; TCRdb gives TRBD1 as the D gene, but with no DNA this cannot be confirmed. Germline loops: CDR1 MNHEY, CDR2 SVGAGI. The CDR3 has 19 amino acids. The CDR3 loop reads CASSRLYRDRVMRDTEAFF.

The chain employs TRBV11-2 and TRBJ2-5; there is no DNA to check the TCRdb D call of TRBD1. The CDR3 has 14 amino acids. Germline V gene data show CDR1 as SGHAT and CDR2 as FQNNGV. CDR3 in amino acids: CASSWSGGGETQYF.

The rearrangement links TRBV28 to TRBJ2-2; TCRdb proposes TRBD2, but this gene call is untestable without DNA. CDR1 and CDR2 from the germline V gene are MDHEN and SYDVKM. This CDR3 is 16 amino acids long. The CDR3 protein is CASSPWTSGGSGELFF.

The chain joins TRBV5-4 to TRBJ2-7. Per germline, CDR1 SGHNT and CDR2 YYREEE (reference sequence). This CDR3 has 13 residues. This CDR3 is CASSLWEAYEQYF.

The V gene is TRBV5-1, the J gene TRBJ2-1; the D call of TRBD2 rests on TCRdb alone, since no DNA is present to check it. The CDR3 has 14 residues. Germline V lookup: CDR1 SGHRS, CDR2 YFSETQ. The CDR3: CASSLSGRAVEQFF.

This chain links TRBV5-1 with TRBJ2-1. From germline, CDR1 is SGHRS and CDR2 YFSETQ. The CDR3 has 12 residues. This CDR3 is CASSLPWDEQFF. Filled out from reference TRBV5-1 and TRBJ2-1, the complete variable domain reads KAGVTQTPRYLIKTRGQQVTLSCSPISGHRSVSWYQQTPGQGLQFLFEYFSETQRNKGNFPGRFSGRQFSNSRSEMNVSTLELGDSALYLCASSLPWDEQFFGPGTRLTVL.